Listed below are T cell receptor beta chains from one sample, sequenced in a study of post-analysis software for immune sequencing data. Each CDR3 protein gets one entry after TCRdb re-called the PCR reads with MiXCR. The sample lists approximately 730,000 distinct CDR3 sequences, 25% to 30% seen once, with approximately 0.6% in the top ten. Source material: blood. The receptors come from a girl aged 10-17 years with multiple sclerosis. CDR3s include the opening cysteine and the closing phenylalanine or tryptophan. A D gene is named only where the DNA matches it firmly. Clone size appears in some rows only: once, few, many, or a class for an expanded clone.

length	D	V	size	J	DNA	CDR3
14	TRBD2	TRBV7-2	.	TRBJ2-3	TGTGCCAGCAGCTTAGCCCTAGCGGGAACTACGCAGTATTTT	CASSLALAGTTQYF
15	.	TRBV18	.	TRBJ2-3	TGTGCCAGCTCACCTTCCGGGAATGGGGCAGATACGCAGTATTTT	CASSPSGNGADTQYF
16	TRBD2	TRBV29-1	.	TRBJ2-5	TGCAGCGTTGAAGGGACCGGGACTAGCGGGTTTGGTGAGCAGTACTTC	CSVEGTGTSGFGEQYF
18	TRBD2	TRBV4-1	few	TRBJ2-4	TGCGCCAGCAGCCAAGATCTTAGGGCAGGGAGGGATTGGGACATTCAGTACTTC	CASSQDLRAGRDWDIQYF
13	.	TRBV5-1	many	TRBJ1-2	TGCGCCAGCAGCTTGGTCGCGGACTATGGCTACACCTTC	CASSLVADYGYTF
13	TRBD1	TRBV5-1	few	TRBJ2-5	TGCGCCAGCCATCCCACAGGGGTCGAGACCCAGTACTTC	CASHPTGVETQYF
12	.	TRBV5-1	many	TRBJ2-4	TGCGCCAGCAGCTTGTTAGGAAACATTCAGTACTTC	CASSLLGNIQYF
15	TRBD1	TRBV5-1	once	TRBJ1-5	TGCGCCAGCAGCTTGAATGGGGACAGGGCCCAGCCCCAGCATTTT	CASSLNGDRAQPQHF
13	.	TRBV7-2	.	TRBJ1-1	TGTGCCAGCAGCTTAGTACTCCTGACTGAAGCTTTCTTT	CASSLVLLTEAFF
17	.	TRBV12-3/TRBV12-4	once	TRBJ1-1	TGTGCCAGCAGTTTAGGGCAGGGTCGGGCCGGGGTCACTGAAGCTTTCTTT	CASSLGQGRAGVTEAFF
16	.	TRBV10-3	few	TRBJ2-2	TGTGCCATCGGCCAGTCCGGGACAACTAACACCGGGGAGCTGTTTTTT	CAIGQSGTTNTGELFF
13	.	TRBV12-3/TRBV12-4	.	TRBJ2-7	TGTGCCAGCAGTTTAAGAGAGGGCCACGAGCAGTACTTC	CASSLREGHEQYF
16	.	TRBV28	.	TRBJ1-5	TGTGCCAGCAGTTCGCAGGGGCCAATAGGCAATCAGCCCCAGCATTTT	CASSSQGPIGNQPQHF
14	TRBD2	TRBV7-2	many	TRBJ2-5	TGTGCCAGCAGCCAGCGCGGGGGACAAGAGACCCAGTACTTC	CASSQRGGQETQYF
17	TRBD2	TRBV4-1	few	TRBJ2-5	TGCGCCAGCAGCCAAGTGCGGACTAGCGGGTACCAAGAGACCCAGTACTTC	CASSQVRTSGYQETQYF
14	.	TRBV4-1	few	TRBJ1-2	TGCGCCAGCAGCCAAGAACTACGAACCTATGGCTACACCTTC	CASSQELRTYGYTF
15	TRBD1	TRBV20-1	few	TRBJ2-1	TGCAGTGCTAGACCACAGGGGAGCTCCTACAATGAGCAGTTCTTC	CSARPQGSSYNEQFF
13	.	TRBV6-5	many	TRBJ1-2	TGTGCCAGCAGTGGACTACCAGGGGTTGGCTACACCTTC	CASSGLPGVGYTF
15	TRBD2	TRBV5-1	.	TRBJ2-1	TGCGCCAGCAGCTCTGTAGCGGGAGGGGGCAATGAGCAGTTCTTC	CASSSVAGGGNEQFF
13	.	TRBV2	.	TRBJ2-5	TGTGCCAGCTCCCGGGACGGGTCGGAGACCCAGTACTTC	CASSRDGSETQYF
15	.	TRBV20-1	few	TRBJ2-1	TGCAGTGCTGAGGCGTATGGGACGGCCTACAATGAGCAGTTCTTC	CSAEAYGTAYNEQFF
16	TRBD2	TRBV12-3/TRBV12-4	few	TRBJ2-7	TGTGCCAGCAGTCCTGGGGGGGTGCGGGCCTTCTACGAGCAGTACTTC	CASSPGGVRAFYEQYF
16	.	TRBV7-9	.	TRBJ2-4	TGTGCCAGCAGCTCCAACCCGACGGTAGCCAAAAACATTCAGTACTTC	CASSSNPTVAKNIQYF
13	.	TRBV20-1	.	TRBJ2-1	TGCAGTGCTAGAAGTACGATCAGCGATGAGCAGTTCTTC	CSARSTISDEQFF
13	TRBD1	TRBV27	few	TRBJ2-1	TGTGCCAGCAGTCCCCGGGACAGTTATGAGCAGTTCTTC	CASSPRDSYEQFF
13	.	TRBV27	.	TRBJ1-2	TGTGCCAGCAGTTTTAGGCCCAACTATGGCTACACCTTC	CASSFRPNYGYTF
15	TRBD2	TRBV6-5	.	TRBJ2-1	TGTGCCAGCAAAACGGCGGGAGGGCCCGTCGATGAGCAGTTCTTC	CASKTAGGPVDEQFF
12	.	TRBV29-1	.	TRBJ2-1	TGCAGCGCTTTACTAGGTGGCAATGAGCAGTTCTTC	CSALLGGNEQFF
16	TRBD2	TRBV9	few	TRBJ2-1	TGTGCCAGCAGCGGGACGTCAGCGGGAGGGCCTCGGGAGCAGTTCTTC	CASSGTSAGGPREQFF
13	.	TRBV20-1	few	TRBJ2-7	TGCAGTGCCCCCGGCTGGAGGGGGTACGAGCAGTACTTC	CSAPGWRGYEQYF
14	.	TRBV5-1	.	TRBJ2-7	TGCGCCAGCAGCGTGGACGTTGACAGGTACGAGCAGTACTTC	CASSVDVDRYEQYF
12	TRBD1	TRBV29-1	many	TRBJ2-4	TGCAGCGTTGAAGCGGACAGGAACATTCAGTACTTC	CSVEADRNIQYF
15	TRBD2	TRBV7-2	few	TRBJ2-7	TGTGCCAGCAGCTCCGAACCTAGCGGGAGGAACGAGCAGTACTTC	CASSSEPSGRNEQYF
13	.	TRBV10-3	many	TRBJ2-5	TGTGCCATCAGTGGGGGACAATCAGAGACCCAGTACTTC	CAISGGQSETQYF
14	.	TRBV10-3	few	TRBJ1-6	TGTGCCATCGGGGGGACACCGGAGAGGCCACCCCTCCACTTT	CAIGGTPERPPLHF
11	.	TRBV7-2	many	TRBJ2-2	TGTGCCAGCAGCTACACCGGGGAGCTGTTTTTT	CASSYTGELFF
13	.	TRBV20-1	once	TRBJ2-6	TGCAGTGCTAGTCGGGGTGGGGCCAACGTCCTGACTTTC	CSASRGGANVLTF
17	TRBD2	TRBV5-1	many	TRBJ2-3	TGCGCCAGCAGCTTGGGGACTAGCGGGGGGCCGGGAGATACGCAGTATTTT	CASSLGTSGGPGDTQYF
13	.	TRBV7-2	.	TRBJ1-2	TGTGCCAGCAGCTTGACGACAGTCTATGGCTACACCTTC	CASSLTTVYGYTF